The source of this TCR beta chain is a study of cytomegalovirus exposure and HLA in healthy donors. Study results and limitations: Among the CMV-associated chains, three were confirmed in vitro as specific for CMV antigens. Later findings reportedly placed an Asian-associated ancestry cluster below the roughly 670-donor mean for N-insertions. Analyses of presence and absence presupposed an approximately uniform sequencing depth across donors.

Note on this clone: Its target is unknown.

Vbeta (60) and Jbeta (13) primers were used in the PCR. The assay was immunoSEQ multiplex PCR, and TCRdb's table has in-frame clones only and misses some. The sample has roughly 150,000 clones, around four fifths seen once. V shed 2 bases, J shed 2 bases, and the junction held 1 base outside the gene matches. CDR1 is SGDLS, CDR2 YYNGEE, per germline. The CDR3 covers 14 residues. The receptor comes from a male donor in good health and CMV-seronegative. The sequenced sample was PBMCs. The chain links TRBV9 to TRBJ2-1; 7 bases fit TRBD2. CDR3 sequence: CASSVGTTYNEQFF. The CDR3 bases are TGTGCCAGCAGCGTGGGGACTACCTACAATGAGCAGTTCTTC.